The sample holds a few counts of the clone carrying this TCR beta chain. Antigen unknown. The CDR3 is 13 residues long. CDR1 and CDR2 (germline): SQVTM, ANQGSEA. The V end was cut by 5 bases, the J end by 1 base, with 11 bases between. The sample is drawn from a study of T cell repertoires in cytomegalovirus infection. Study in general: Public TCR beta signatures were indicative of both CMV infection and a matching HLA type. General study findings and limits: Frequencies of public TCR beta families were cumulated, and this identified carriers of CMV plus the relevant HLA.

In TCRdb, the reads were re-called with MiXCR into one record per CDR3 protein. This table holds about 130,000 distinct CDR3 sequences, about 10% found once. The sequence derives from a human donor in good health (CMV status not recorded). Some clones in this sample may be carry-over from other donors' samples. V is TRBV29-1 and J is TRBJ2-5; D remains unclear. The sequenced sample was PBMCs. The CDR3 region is CSVNTGAQETQYF. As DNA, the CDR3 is TGCAGCGTTAATACTGGCGCCCAAGAGACCCAGTACTTC. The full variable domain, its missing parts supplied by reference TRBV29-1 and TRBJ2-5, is SAVISQKPSRDICQRGTSLTIQCQVDSQVTMMFWYRQQPGQSLTLIATANQGSEATYESGFVIDKFPISRPNLTFSTLTVSNMSPEDSSIYLCSVNTGAQETQYFGPGTRLLVL.